One and the same sample provided the 13 T cell receptor beta chains below, sequenced in a study of blood T cell repertoires in COVID-19. Using immunoSEQ multiplex PCR, the repertoire was profiled, and TCRdb retains in-frame clones only, with some absent. The data hold about 160,000 clones, with around 86% observed a single time. The sequenced sample was peripheral blood. These receptors were obtained from a man between 65 and 85 years old with acute or convalescent COVID-19.

The V gene is TRBV19, the J gene TRBJ1-2; 7 nucleotides line up with TRBD1. The CDR3 runs 13 residues. V lost 4 bases and J lost 7; bases outside the gene matches: 6. Germline CDR1 is LNHDA and CDR2 is SQIVND (reference sequence). CDR3: CASSNTGDTGYTF. In DNA, the CDR3 is TGTGCCAGTAGTAATACAGGGGATACTGGCTACACCTTC.

CDR3 sequence reads: CASSLARVATDTQYF. The CDR3 DNA is TGTGCCAGCAGCTTGGCCAGGGTCGCCACAGATACGCAGTATTTT. The genes are TRBV5-8 and TRBJ2-3, with D possibly being TRBD1 (5 bases). V was shortened by 0 bases and J by 2 bases, with 10 bases between the two germline ends. There are 15 residues in the CDR3. Looked up from germline, CDR1 is SGHTS and CDR2 is YDEGEE.

The chain combines TRBV5-4 with TRBJ1-3; D may be TRBD1 (6 bases). The CDR3 spans 14 residues. Germline CDR1 is SGHNT and CDR2 is YYREEE (reference sequence). V lost 1 base and J lost 4, with 9 bases in between. The DNA for the CDR3 is TGTGCCAGCAGCTTGACAGGGATCGGAAACACCATATATTTT. As protein: CASSLTGIGNTIYF.

The J gene is TRBJ2-1, the V gene TRBV27, with 10 bases aligning to TRBD2. Looked up from germline, CDR1 is MNHEY and CDR2 is SMNVEV (reference sequence). The V segment lost 0 bases and the J segment 8 bases; nucleotides outside the gene matches: 4. The CDR3 sequence is 15 residues long. Here the CDR3 reads CASSLSASGSDEQFF. DNA for the CDR3: TGTGCCAGCAGTTTATCGGCTAGCGGGAGTGATGAGCAGTTCTTC.

The V call is TRBV5-1, the J call TRBJ2-1, with 7 bases identical to TRBD1. The V segment lost 0 bases and the J segment 1 base; nucleotides outside the gene matches: 7. The germline V gene has CDR1 SGHRS and CDR2 YFSETQ. The CDR3 loop spans 17 amino acids. The CDR3 loop reads CASSLESGRGSYNEQFF. The CDR3 DNA reads TGCGCCAGCAGCTTGGAGAGCGGCAGGGGGTCCTACAATGAGCAGTTCTTC.

This clone was seen a few times. This chain joins TRBV19 and TRBJ2-5; TRBD1 matches 9 bases. This CDR3 has 15 amino acids. CDR1 is LNHDA, CDR2 SQIVND, per germline (reference sequence). V lost 5 bases to trimming and J lost 5 bases; unmatched junction nucleotides: 9. The CDR3, as DNA: TGTGCCAGTAGTGGACGGACAGGGGAGACGGAGACCCAGTACTTC. Protein: CASSGRTGETETQYF.

The chain couples TRBV6-5 to TRBJ1-5; tentatively, D is TRBD1 (5 bases). Germline lookup yields CDR1 MNHEY and CDR2 SVGAGI. This CDR3 has 14 amino acids. The germline V and J ends were trimmed by 6 bases and 7 bases, with 16 bases remaining between them. This chain's CDR3 is CASSPGRGRQPQHF. CDR3 in DNA: TGTGCCAGCAGCCCGGGGAGGGGAAGACAGCCCCAGCATTTT.

Of note for this clone: One end of the junction is discordant with germline, which a read error may explain. The CDR3 region has the DNA TGTGCCAGCAGTTTATCGGGACAGGGGTACTTT. Translated: CASSLSGQGYF. The genes are TRBV28 and TRBJ1-1; 10 bases match TRBD1. CDR3 length equals 11 residues. Germline assignment: CDR1 MDHEN and CDR2 SYDVKM.

This clone came up a few times. The chain is built from TRBV6-5 and TRBJ1-2, with D unclear. This CDR3 has 14 amino acids. With 8 bases removed from V and 2 bases from J, the gap between germline ends came to 15 bases. Germline-derived CDR1 and CDR2 are MNHEY and SVGAGI. DNA of the CDR3: TGTGCCAGCGGCGAAAGTACGGGGAACTATGGCTACACCTTC. The encoded protein is CASGESTGNYGYTF.

This sequence joins TRBV6-5 and TRBJ2-3; the D gene is possibly TRBD2 (6 bases). The V gene's germline CDR1 is MNHEY and CDR2 SVGAGI. This CDR3 is 15 amino acids long. The ends were cut back, 4 bases at V and 0 bases at J, with 11 bases in the middle. The CDR3: CASSSAGTSTDTQYF. In nucleotides, the CDR3 is TGTGCCAGCAGTTCCGCCGGGACTAGCACAGATACGCAGTATTTT.

The chain recombines TRBV28 with TRBJ1-3, with a possible D match to TRBD1 (5 bases). This CDR3 contains 17 residues. Germline V lookup: CDR1 MDHEN, CDR2 SYDVKM. Trimming took off 5 bases at V and 4 bases at J, with 21 bases between the two ends. DNA of the CDR3: TGTGCCAGCAGTCAACAATCCTTGGCAGGGTGGGGAAACACCATATATTTT. It yields the protein CASSQQSLAGWGNTIYF.

The J gene is TRBJ2-1, the V gene TRBV6-4; maybe TRBD2 (6 bases). Trimming removed 3 bases at V and 8 bases at J, with 14 bases between. This CDR3 has 14 amino acids. Germline CDR1 reads MRHNA; CDR2 reads SNTAGT. In DNA form, the CDR3 reads TGTGCCAGCAGTGATGGCGGGATTCCCCATGAGCAGTTCTTC. Amino acids: CASSDGGIPHEQFF.

This chain links TRBV29-1 with TRBJ2-3, with 9 bases matching TRBD2. Trimming removed 3 bases from V and 2 bases from J; junction bases left unmatched: 3. Germline V gives CDR1 SQVTM, CDR2 ANQGSEA. CDR3 size: 14 residues. CDR3 sequence (DNA): TGCAGCGTTGATTCTAGCGGGATCACAGATACGCAGTATTTT. It is translated as CSVDSSGITDTQYF.